Each of the 18 T cell receptor beta chains below was sequenced from the same sample in a study of T cell repertoires in cytomegalovirus infection. TCRdb fed the reads into MiXCR, producing one record per CDR3 protein. Of about 240,000 distinct CDR3 sequences detected, 6% to 8% appear once; the ten largest clones hold about 6.3%. The sample consisted of PBMCs. The receptor set was obtained from a human donor in good health (CMV status not recorded). Some clones in this sample may be carry-over from other donors' samples.

In this sample, this clonotype turned up many times. The V call is TRBV29-1, the J call TRBJ1-3; D unresolved. This CDR3 comprises 15 residues. Trimming cost V 4 bases and J 2 bases, with 15 bases left between them. Germline lookup yields CDR1 SQVTM and CDR2 ANQGSEA. The CDR3 protein is CSVGAGRSPGNTIYF. The CDR3 bases are TGCAGCGTTGGCGCCGGGAGGTCTCCTGGAAACACCATATATTTT.

The chain has TRBV2 and TRBJ2-1; D is unclear. The CDR3 extends over 15 amino acids. Germline loops: CDR1 SNHLY, CDR2 FYNNEI. V was trimmed by 7 bases and J by 9 bases, leaving 22 bases between them. CDR3 in amino acids: CASKAQPGVSGEQFF. As DNA, the CDR3 is TGTGCCAGCAAGGCCCAACCTGGAGTTTCGGGTGAGCAGTTCTTC.

Ten or more counts support this clonotype. The rearrangement joins TRBV29-1 to TRBJ1-1; D is unclear. Trimming shortened V by 3 bases and J by 6 bases, and 11 bases separated the two germline ends. The length of the CDR3 is 12 residues. In germline, CDR1 is SQVTM, CDR2 ANQGSEA. The CDR3 coding sequence is TGCAGCGTTGACAGGACGGGGTCTGAAGCTTTCTTT. Encoded protein: CSVDRTGSEAFF. The variable domain in full, completed from reference TRBV29-1 and TRBJ1-1, reads SAVISQKPSRDICQRGTSLTIQCQVDSQVTMMFWYRQQPGQSLTLIATANQGSEATYESGFVIDKFPISRPNLTFSTLTVSNMSPEDSSIYLCSVDRTGSEAFFGQGTRLTVV.

This clonotype was detected many times. The chain has TRBV2 and TRBJ1-2; D possibly corresponds to TRBD1 (5 bases). The CDR3 sequence is 13 residues long. Germline V gene lookup returns CDR1 SNHLY and CDR2 FYNNEI. Trimming took 2 bases from V and 7 from J, leaving 11 bases between them. The CDR3 coding sequence is TGTGCCAGCAGTGAACGGCAGGGTGGTGGCTACACCTTC. Protein sequence: CASSERQGGGYTF.

The V call is TRBV29-1, the J call TRBJ2-1; 8 positions match TRBD2. The length of the CDR3 is 16 residues. The ends lost 0 bases at V and 0 bases at J; junction bases unmatched: 4. Germline lookup yields CDR1 SQVTM and CDR2 ANQGSEA. The chain's CDR3 is CSVEDSRGGSYNEQFF. In nucleotides, the CDR3 is TGCAGCGTTGAAGACTCACGGGGGGGCTCCTACAATGAGCAGTTCTTC.

This clonotype appeared a single time. Given a much more abundant clone one base away, this may be a read error. The chain employs TRBV7-4 and TRBJ1-2; TRBD1 matches at 7 bases. Per the germline V gene, CDR1 is SGHVT and CDR2 is SQSDAQ. The CDR3 consists of 13 residues. The DNA of the CDR3 is TGTGCCAGCGGCTTCAGGGGGGGGGATGGCTACACCTTC. It yields the protein CASGFRGGDGYTF.

This clonotype showed up many times. V and J are TRBV7-8 and TRBJ2-1; D is unclear. The CDR3 consists of 12 residues. The germline CDR1 and CDR2 sequences are SGHVS and FQNEAQ. V was pared by 1 base and J by 6 bases, with 4 bases between. The CDR3 sequence is CASSLGSNEQFF. In DNA, the CDR3 is TGTGCCAGCAGCTTAGGGAGCAATGAGCAGTTCTTC.

This clonotype showed up many times. This chain connects TRBV7-2 to TRBJ2-7; 7 bases map to TRBD1. Germline values: CDR1 SGHTA, CDR2 FQGNSA. J gave up 2 bases and V 6 bases, and 10 bases lay outside the gene matches. The CDR3 is 15 residues long. The CDR3, as DNA: TGTGCCAGCAGTCAGGGGGTGGGGCGGACCTACGAGCAGTACTTC. Its translation is CASSQGVGRTYEQYF.

The chain combines TRBV7-6 with TRBJ2-3; D ambiguous. V was cut by 5 bases and J by 3 bases, with 12 bases left in between. The CDR3 extends over 14 amino acids. From germline, CDR1 is SGHVS and CDR2 FNYEAQ. In nucleotides, the CDR3 is TGTGCCAGCAGCCCTTTGCGTAGAACAGATACGCAGTATTTT. Translating gives CASSPLRRTDTQYF.

There are many counts of this clonotype. Germline and junction disagree at one end, which may indicate a read error. The CDR3 region is CASSYPPGHQSF. CDR3 nucleotides: TGTGCCAGCAGTTACCCCCCGGGACACCAGTCCTTC. V and J are TRBV6-2 or TRBV6-3 and TRBJ2-7, with D perhaps matching TRBD1 (6 bases). CDR3 length: 12 amino acids. Germline values: CDR1 MNHEY, CDR2 SVGEGT.

The chain joins TRBV27 to TRBJ2-7; TRBD1 agrees at 9 bases. CDR1 is MNHEY, CDR2 SMNVEV, per germline (reference sequence). The CDR3 has 15 residues. J lost 3 bases, V lost 6 bases, and 9 bases had no gene match. CDR3 bases: TGTGCCAGCAGCTCTATACAGGGGGCCCGCTACGAGCAGTACTTC. The encoded protein is CASSSIQGARYEQYF.

This clonotype turned up a few times. The CDR3 is CASSLRRPSGGELFF. Written as DNA, the CDR3 is TGTGCCAGCAGTTTGCGGAGACCTTCTGGCGGGGAGCTGTTTTTT. The chain combines TRBV28 with TRBJ2-2, with unresolved D. Trimming left V 3 bases short and J 7 bases short, with 15 bases between. CDR3 length equals 15 residues. Germline values: CDR1 MDHEN, CDR2 SYDVKM.

This clonotype was observed at least ten times. This rearrangement joins TRBV20-1 to TRBJ2-7; D remains unclear. V was cut by 2 bases and J by 7 bases, with 21 bases left in between. This CDR3 region has 15 residues. The germline V gene encodes CDR1 DFQATT and CDR2 SNEGSKA (reference sequence). Here the CDR3 DNA reads TGCAGTGCTAGAACGGTCTCCCGCGGTTTGGGGGAGCAGTACTTC. This gives the protein CSARTVSRGLGEQYF.

In this sample, this clonotype turned up a few times. J is TRBJ1-6 and V is TRBV7-9, with a weak D call TRBD1 (6 bases). This CDR3 is 17 amino acids long. Germline CDR1 reads SEHNR; CDR2 reads FQNEAQ (reference sequence). V shed 4 bases and J shed 13 bases, with 26 bases lying between them. CDR3 sequence (DNA): TGTGCCAGCAGCTCTGATGACAGGCCGTTGAGCCCACCCCCCCTCCACTTT. Translated, it gives CASSSDDRPLSPPPLHF.

With regard to this clonotype: A much larger clone differs from this one at a single base, so this may be a read error. The rearrangement links TRBV7-9 to TRBJ1-5; 12 bases are a match to TRBD1. This CDR3 has 17 residues. Germline V gene sequence: CDR1 SEHNR, CDR2 FQNEAQ (reference sequence). CDR3 amino acids: CVSSLYQGQGARQPQHF. CDR3 nucleotides: TGTGTCAGCAGCTTATATCAGGGACAGGGGGCCCGGCAGCCCCAGCATTTT. The entire variable domain, with the rest obtained from reference TRBV7-9 and TRBJ1-5, is as follows: DTGVSQNPRHKITKRGQNVTFRCDPISEHNRLYWYRQTLGQGPEFLTYFQNEAQLEKSRLLSDRFSAERPKGSFSTLEIQRTEQGDSAMYLCVSSLYQGQGARQPQHFGDGTRLSIL.

This chain connects TRBV14 to TRBJ2-7, with D perhaps matching TRBD1 (5 bases). This CDR3 contains 12 residues. The germline V and J ends were trimmed by 4 bases and 7 bases, with 11 bases remaining between them. The germline V gene has CDR1 SGHDN and CDR2 FVKESK. The CDR3 reads CASSRTTVEQYF. For the CDR3, the DNA is TGTGCCAGCAGCCGCACGACAGTAGAGCAGTACTTC.

This clonotype was counted many times. This chain connects TRBV12-3 or TRBV12-4 to TRBJ1-1; D is perhaps TRBD1 (6 bases). V lost 5 bases and J 1 base, leaving 8 bases between the germline ends. This CDR3 region has 13 residues. CDR3 bases: TGTGCCAGCAGTACAGGGAAGAACACTGAAGCTTTCTTT. Its translation is CASSTGKNTEAFF.

The rearrangement links TRBV13 to TRBJ1-1; TRBD1 aligns across 10 bases. The length of the CDR3 is 15 residues. Per the germline V gene, CDR1 is PRHDT and CDR2 is FYEKMQ (reference sequence). The V and J ends lost 5 bases and 2 bases, in that order; junction bases with no gene match: 5. Here the CDR3 DNA reads TGTGCCAGCAGCGAGGGGGACAGGGGAAACACTGAAGCTTTCTTT. It is translated as CASSEGDRGNTEAFF.